Following are 30 T cell receptor beta chains from one sample sequenced in a study of cytomegalovirus exposure and HLA in healthy donors (dated by TCRdb to about 2017). Receptor amplification or capture employed the immunoSEQ multiplex PCR assay. A mixture of 60 forward primers for TCR Vbeta segments and 13 reverse primers for TCR Jbeta segments was used in the multiplex PCR. TCRdb carries this immuneACCESS record with in-frame sequences only. Its versions omit some clonotypes, under half of them owing to an unresolved V gene in the studies checked, with the rest unexplained. For this sample there are about 130,000 clones; 8.5% to 10% appear just once. The ten largest account for 5.5% of the sample. Sequenced: PBMCs. These receptors all come from a man between 40 and 49 years old in good health and CMV-seronegative.

This clone was seen a few times. The chain links TRBV19 to TRBJ1-1, with no clear D. Trimming shortened V by 3 bases and J by 0 bases, and 5 bases separated the two germline ends. Per germline, CDR1 LNHDA and CDR2 SQIVND (reference sequence). The CDR3 contains 13 residues. CDR3 loop: CASSISVNTEAFF. DNA of the CDR3: TGTGCCAGTAGTATTTCCGTGAACACTGAAGCTTTCTTT.

This clone was seen only a few times. V is TRBV18 and J is TRBJ1-1; a possible D gene is TRBD1 (5 bases). The CDR3 is 15 amino acids. V was shortened by 4 bases and J by 3 bases, with 15 bases between the two germline ends. Per the germline V gene, CDR1 is KGHSH and CDR2 is LQKENI. This CDR3 is CASSLGGQGDTEAFF. CDR3 coding DNA: TGTGCCAGCTCACTTGGTGGGCAAGGGGACACTGAAGCTTTCTTT.

The sample holds a few counts of this clone. CDR3 in amino acids: CASSTGTGGEQFF. As DNA, the CDR3 is TGTGCCAGCAGTACCGGGACAGGCGGTGAGCAGTTCTTC. The chain carries TRBV11-3 and TRBJ2-1; 8 positions match TRBD1. From germline, CDR1 is SGHNT and CDR2 YENEEA. The CDR3 covers 13 residues. The ends lost 6 bases at V and 9 bases at J; junction bases unmatched: 7.

This clone was detected a few times. The genes are TRBV5-1 and TRBJ1-1; unclear D gene. V was clipped by 0 bases and J by 1 base, with 4 bases between them. CDR1 and CDR2 (germline): SGHRS, YFSETQ. The CDR3 length is 13 residues. For the CDR3, the DNA is TGCGCCAGCAGCTTGGCCAAGAACACTGAAGCTTTCTTT. It translates to CASSLAKNTEAFF.

V gene TRBV10-1 combines with J gene TRBJ2-3; 8 nucleotides agree with TRBD2. CDR3 length: 14 residues. The junction had 3 bases not matched to a gene; V was cut back by 2 bases and J by 5 bases. CDR1 and CDR2 from the germline V gene are WNHNN and SYGVQD (reference sequence). The CDR3 is CASSERGGIDTQYF. As DNA, the CDR3 is TGCGCCAGCAGTGAGCGGGGGGGTATAGATACGCAGTATTTT.

This chain connects TRBV6-6 to TRBJ2-5, with TRBD2 matching over 8 bases. TRBJ2-7 explains the end of the DNA better; the J call may be wrong. The CDR3 extends over 15 amino acids. Germline CDR1 and CDR2: MNHNY and SVGAGI (reference sequence). CDR3 sequence reads: CASSLSGDFSYEQYF. CDR3 nucleotide sequence: TGTGCCAGCAGTCTTAGCGGGGACTTCTCCTACGAGCAGTACTTC.

This clone was counted a few times. The CDR3 nucleotides are TGTGCCAGCAGCCCATCGGTGGGGGGGAGCCGGGAGCTGTTTTTT. Encoded protein: CASSPSVGGSRELFF. V gene TRBV4-2 combines with J gene TRBJ2-2; TRBD2 agrees at 7 bases. The germline V gene encodes CDR1 LGHNA and CDR2 YNFKEQ. This CDR3 comprises 15 residues. V was pared by 4 bases and J by 9 bases, with 11 bases of the junction left unmatched.

This chain links TRBV11-2 with TRBJ1-2; D gene uncertain. V was trimmed by 4 bases and J by 4 bases, leaving 16 bases between them. Germline V gene sequence: CDR1 SGHAT, CDR2 FQNNGV. CDR3 size: 15 residues. The CDR3: CASSSTDPVRYGYTF. The CDR3, as DNA: TGTGCCAGCAGCTCCACAGATCCCGTACGCTATGGCTACACCTTC.

This clone was detected a few times. The rearrangement joins TRBV9 to TRBJ2-5, with TRBD2 matching over 7 bases. Germline-derived CDR1 and CDR2 are SGDLS and YYNGEE. After removal of 4 bases from V and 2 bases from J, the junction contained 8 bases not matched to a gene. The CDR3 loop spans 15 amino acids. CDR3 in DNA: TGTGCCAGCAGCCCCTCGGGGGGAGTGCAAGAGACCCAGTACTTC. It encodes CASSPSGGVQETQYF.

This chain uses TRBV13 with TRBJ2-4; 9 bases are a match to TRBD1. Germline trimming cut 5 bases from V and 0 bases from J; bases unmatched to any gene: 5. The CDR3 runs to 16 residues. Per the germline V gene, CDR1 is PRHDT and CDR2 is FYEKMQ (reference sequence). CDR3 nucleotide sequence: TGTGCCAGCAGCCCGGGACAGGGTATAGCCAAAAACATTCAGTACTTC. Translated, it gives CASSPGQGIAKNIQYF. The complete variable domain, with remaining parts taken from reference TRBV13 and TRBJ2-4, reads AAGVIQSPRHLIKEKRETATLKCYPIPRHDTVYWYQQGPGQDPQFLISFYEKMQSDKGSIPDRFSAQQFSDYHSELNMSSLELGDSALYFCASSPGQGIAKNIQYFGAGTRLSVL.

This clone has only a few counts. V is TRBV10-3 and J is TRBJ2-7; maybe TRBD2 (5 bases). Germline-derived CDR1 and CDR2 are ENHRY and SYGVKD. With 2 bases removed from V and 1 base from J, the gap between germline ends came to 9 bases. The CDR3 loop spans 14 amino acids. The CDR3 sequence is CAISEAGGSYEQYF. The CDR3 DNA sequence: TGTGCCATCAGTGAGGCGGGCGGTTCCTACGAGCAGTACTTC.

V and J are TRBV6-1 and TRBJ2-3; TRBD2 agrees at 12 bases. Trimming cost V 2 bases and J 5 bases; bases outside gene matches: 2. The CDR3 covers 15 residues. Germline-derived CDR1 and CDR2 are MNHNS and SASEGT. This chain's CDR3 is CASSELAGGGDTQYF. The CDR3 bases are TGTGCCAGCAGTGAACTAGCGGGGGGGGGAGATACGCAGTATTTT.

The chain uses TRBV15 and TRBJ1-1; possible D gene TRBD1, 6 bases. Germline CDR1 and CDR2: LNHNV and YYDKDF (reference sequence). The CDR3 covers 14 residues. The V end lost 0 bases, the J end lost 4 bases, and 9 bases lay between the germline ends. The CDR3 protein is CATSRDRGFTEAFF. CDR3 sequence (DNA): TGTGCCACCAGCAGAGACAGGGGTTTCACTGAAGCTTTCTTT.

The CDR3 DNA reads as TGTGCCATCAGTGATGGGGAGCAAGAGACCCAGTACTTC. Translating it yields CAISDGEQETQYF. The chain couples TRBV10-3 to TRBJ2-5; TRBD2 is a possible D gene (5 bases). CDR1 is ENHRY, CDR2 SYGVKD, per germline. This CDR3 is 13 amino acids long. Trimming removed 3 bases from V and 2 bases from J, with 7 bases in between.

In the case of this clone: A read error may account for a junction end that differs from germline. Other DNA sequences within the sample encode an identical CDR3. The chain couples TRBV10-3 to TRBJ1-1, with D unclear. Germline V CDR1 and CDR2: ENHRY, SYGVKD. This CDR3 region has 13 residues. The CDR3 nucleotides read TGTGCCAGCCAGACTGAGTCGAACACTGAGGCTTTCTTT. Amino acid sequence: CASQTESNTEAFF.

This chain uses TRBV6-4 with TRBJ2-7; 9 bases are shared with TRBD1. The CDR3 contains 14 residues. The germline V gene has CDR1 MRHNA and CDR2 SNTAGT. J was trimmed by 2 bases and V by 6 bases; bases with no gene match: 5. CDR3 loop: CASSLRQGAYEQYF. CDR3 DNA sequence: TGTGCCAGCAGCCTCAGACAGGGGGCCTACGAGCAGTACTTC.

The chain joins TRBV7-6 to TRBJ2-7; 9 bases line up with TRBD1. In germline, CDR1 is SGHVS, CDR2 FNYEAQ. This CDR3 is 14 amino acids long. V lost 7 bases to trimming and J lost 2 bases; unmatched junction nucleotides: 6. CDR3 coding DNA: TGTGCCAGCATCCCAGGGACAGGGACCTACGAGCAGTACTTC. Translation gives CASIPGTGTYEQYF.

The CDR3 DNA reads TGCGCCAGCAGCTTGGCCCCGGCAGGGTTCAACGAGCAGTACTTC. This gives the protein CASSLAPAGFNEQYF. V is TRBV5-1 and J is TRBJ2-7; tentatively, D is TRBD1 (5 bases). The CDR3 is 15 amino acids. CDR1 is SGHRS, CDR2 YFSETQ, per germline. Trimming left V 0 bases short and J 5 bases short, with 15 bases between.

The chain uses TRBV5-4 and TRBJ2-2; no clear D gene. Trimming cost V 2 bases and J 1 base, with 3 bases left between them. CDR1 SGHNT and CDR2 YYREEE come from the germline V gene (reference sequence). The CDR3 totals 13 residues. CDR3 loop: CASSFQNTGELFF. The CDR3 DNA sequence: TGTGCCAGCAGCTTCCAGAACACCGGGGAGCTGTTTTTT.

This chain joins TRBV13 and TRBJ2-5; 8 bases are shared with TRBD2. The J call is doubtful: the DNA matches TRBJ2-7 better. The CDR3 has 14 residues. Germline V gives CDR1 PRHDT, CDR2 FYEKMQ (reference sequence). CDR3 nucleotides: TGTGCCAGCAGCTTAGGCCGCGGGGGGTACGAGCAGTACTTC. It specifies CASSLGRGGYEQYF.

In its sample, this clone was seen a few times. The J gene is TRBJ2-1, the V gene TRBV19, with 7 nucleotides matching TRBD1. Trimming took 9 bases from V and 9 from J; bases not matched to a gene: 14. The CDR3 consists of 14 residues. In germline, CDR1 is LNHDA, CDR2 SQIVND (reference sequence). In nucleotides, the CDR3 is TGTGCCAGCAGGAAATTACAGGGGTCGGTTGAGCAGTTCTTC. It codes for CASRKLQGSVEQFF.

This clone has a handful of counts. V usage is TRBV2 and J usage is TRBJ2-7, with 7 bases lining up with TRBD1. This CDR3 is built from 13 residues. V trimming: 6 bases; J trimming: 5 bases; junction bases outside the gene matches: 7. Germline CDR1 and CDR2: SNHLY and FYNNEI. The CDR3 coding sequence is TGTGCCAGCAGCCCTAGAGACAGGGACGAGCAGTACTTC. Translation: CASSPRDRDEQYF.

This clone was picked up a small number of times. This chain joins TRBV7-8 and TRBJ2-1; 10 bases map to TRBD2. Germline CDR1 reads SGHVS; CDR2 reads FQNEAQ. The length of the CDR3 is 15 residues. The V and J ends lost 5 bases and 3 bases, in that order; junction bases with no gene match: 4. Here the CDR3 reads CASSTTSGVYNEQFF. Written as DNA, the CDR3 is TGTGCCAGCAGCACCACTAGCGGGGTCTACAATGAGCAGTTCTTC.

This chain uses TRBV9 with TRBJ1-6; no clear D. The ends were cut back, 0 bases at V and 6 bases at J, with 10 bases in the middle. The germline gives CDR1 SGDLS, CDR2 YYNGEE. The CDR3 has 15 amino acids. CDR3 nucleotide sequence: TGTGCCAGCAGCGTAGAGTCCAGAGGTAATTCACCCCTCCACTTT. It codes for CASSVESRGNSPLHF. Full variable domain (outside the CDR3, taken from reference TRBV9 and TRBJ1-6): DSGVTQTPKHLITATGQRVTLRCSPRSGDLSVYWYQQSLDQGLQFLIQYYNGEERAKGNILERFSAQQFPDLHSELNLSSLELGDSALYFCASSVESRGNSPLHFGNGTRLTVT.

The chain is built from TRBV7-4 and TRBJ1-5; weak D call: TRBD1 (5 bases). V was clipped by 2 bases and J by 0 bases, with 8 bases between them. CDR3 length: 15 residues. Germline CDR1 is SGHVT and CDR2 is SQSDAQ. CDR3 loop: CASSLSGFSNQPQHF. DNA for the CDR3: TGTGCCAGCAGCTTATCAGGGTTTAGCAATCAGCCCCAGCATTTT.

This chain connects TRBV4-1 to TRBJ2-3, with TRBD2 as a possible D gene (6 bases). The CDR3 is made up of 16 amino acids. Germline V gene lookup returns CDR1 MGHRA and CDR2 YSYEKL. Trimming stripped 1 base from V and 0 bases from J, with 11 bases between. CDR3 in amino acids: CASSQAGGASTDTQYF. CDR3 DNA: TGCGCCAGCAGCCAAGCAGGCGGGGCTAGCACAGATACGCAGTATTTT.

This clone was recorded a few times. V is TRBV6-4 and J is TRBJ2-3; 7 nucleotides match TRBD1. V trimming: 3 bases; J trimming: 5 bases; junction bases outside the gene matches: 11. The CDR3 covers 16 residues. From germline, CDR1 is MRHNA and CDR2 SNTAGT. The CDR3 region has the DNA TGTGCCAGCAGTGAGAAGGTTTCAGGGGGAGAAGATACGCAGTATTTT. It is translated as CASSEKVSGGEDTQYF.

This clone was found a few times. The rearrangement joins TRBV6-6 to TRBJ1-1; TRBD1 aligns across 7 bases. The J segment lost 3 bases and the V segment lost 5 bases, leaving 6 bases of the junction unmatched. The length of the CDR3 is 14 residues. Germline V CDR1 and CDR2: MNHNY, SVGAGI (reference sequence). The CDR3 region has the DNA TGTGCCAGCAGTAACAGACAGGGTTACACTGAAGCTTTCTTT. Translation: CASSNRQGYTEAFF.

The V call is TRBV10-3, the J call TRBJ1-2; D is perhaps TRBD1 (5 bases). Trimming shortened V by 4 bases and J by 3 bases, and 15 bases separated the two germline ends. There are 15 residues in the CDR3. Germline-derived CDR1 and CDR2 are ENHRY and SYGVKD. CDR3 DNA: TGTGCCATCAGTGGAGCCAGGGATAAGGACTATGGCTACACCTTC. It yields the protein CAISGARDKDYGYTF.

The chain joins TRBV4-2 to TRBJ2-7; D might be TRBD1 (5 bases). Deletions cut 2 bases from V and 0 bases from J, with 11 bases between. This CDR3 is built from 15 residues. The germline gives CDR1 LGHNA, CDR2 YNFKEQ. CDR3 bases: TGTGCCAGCAGCCAACTCCTGACAGCCTCCTACGAGCAGTACTTC. Protein sequence: CASSQLLTASYEQYF.